The text below deals with one T cell receptor beta chain. Only in-frame clones appear in the TCRdb table, and some are missing; sequencing was by immunoSEQ multiplex PCR. There are approximately 12,000 clones in the sample; approximately 94% occur only once, and over 7.5% lies in the top ten. This sample was taken from a study of technical replicates of blood from a handful of donors. CDR3 size: 15 residues. V shed 0 bases, J shed 4 bases, and the junction held 4 bases outside the gene matches. Germline assignment: CDR1 SGHRS and CDR2 YFSETQ. This sequence originates from a human donor in good health. The chain links TRBV5-1 to TRBJ1-5, with 7 positions matching TRBD1. Sequencing used PBMCs. CDR3 coding DNA: TGCGCCAGCAGCTTGGCCGGGACAGTAAATCAGCCCCAGCATTTT. Amino acids: CASSLAGTVNQPQHF.